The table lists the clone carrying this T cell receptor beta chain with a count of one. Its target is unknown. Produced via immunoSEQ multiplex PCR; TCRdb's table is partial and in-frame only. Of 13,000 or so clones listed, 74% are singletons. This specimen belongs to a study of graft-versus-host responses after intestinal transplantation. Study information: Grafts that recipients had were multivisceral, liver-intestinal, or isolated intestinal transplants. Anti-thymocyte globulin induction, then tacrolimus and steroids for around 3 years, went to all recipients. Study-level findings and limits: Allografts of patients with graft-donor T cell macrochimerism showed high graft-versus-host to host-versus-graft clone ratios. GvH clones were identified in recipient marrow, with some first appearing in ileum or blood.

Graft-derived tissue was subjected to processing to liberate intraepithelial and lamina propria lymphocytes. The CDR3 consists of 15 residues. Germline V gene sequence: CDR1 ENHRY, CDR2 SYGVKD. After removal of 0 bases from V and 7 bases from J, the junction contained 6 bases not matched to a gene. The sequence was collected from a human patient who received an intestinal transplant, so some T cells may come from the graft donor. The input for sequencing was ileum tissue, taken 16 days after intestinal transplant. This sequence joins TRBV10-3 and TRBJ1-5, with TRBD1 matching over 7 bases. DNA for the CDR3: TGTGCCATCAGTGAGTCAGCAGGGGGTGGACAGCCCCAGCATTTT. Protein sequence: CAISESAGGGQPQHF.